These 32 T cell receptor beta chains came from one sample sequenced in a study of spatial heterogeneity in lung cancer. Time point specified: sample taken at primary tumor resection. Whole RNA was taken from tumor, nontumor lung or frozen PBMC; it was then sequenced unsorted. TCRdb fed the 5' RACE reads into MiXCR, producing one record per CDR3 protein. This sample carries 26,000 or so distinct CDR3 sequences, roughly 13% of them seen once, and the ten largest clones take less than 30%. This specimen consisted of PBMCs, obtained at surgery. Every receptor here comes from a female donor with early-stage non-small cell lung cancer.

In this sample, this clonotype turned up a few times. The J gene is TRBJ1-2, the V gene TRBV20-1; no definite D call. The V end lost 6 bases, the J end lost 4 bases, and 12 bases lay between the germline ends. CDR1 and CDR2 from the germline V gene are DFQATT and SNEGSKA (reference sequence). CDR3 length: 12 residues. The CDR3 is CSATLYSYGYTF. The DNA for the CDR3 is TGCAGTGCCACGTTATACTCCTATGGCTACACCTTC.

The CDR3 protein is CASTLQGQGEEKLFF. The CDR3 nucleotides read TGCGCCAGCACCCTCCAGGGACAGGGAGAAGAAAAACTGTTTTTT. The V and J genes are TRBV5-1 and TRBJ1-4, with 9 bases identical to TRBD1. Germline-derived CDR1 and CDR2 are SGHRS and YFSETQ. Trimming cost V 6 bases and J 8 bases; bases outside gene matches: 11. This CDR3 has 15 residues.

The chain has TRBV28 and TRBJ1-1; D perhaps matches TRBD1 (5 bases). Germline V lookup: CDR1 MDHEN, CDR2 SYDVKM. V lost 3 bases and J lost 4, with 12 bases in between. The CDR3 is made up of 14 amino acids. The CDR3 protein is CASSLARVSTEAFF. DNA for the CDR3: TGTGCCAGCAGTTTGGCCAGGGTGAGCACTGAAGCTTTCTTT.

This rearrangement joins TRBV5-1 to TRBJ2-2; a weak D match, TRBD2 (5 bases). V lost 0 bases to trimming and J lost 6 bases, with 6 bases between them. Germline values: CDR1 SGHRS, CDR2 YFSETQ. The CDR3 consists of 13 residues. The CDR3 nucleotides are TGCGCCAGCAGCTTGGTGGGAGCCGGGGAGCTGTTTTTT. As protein: CASSLVGAGELFF.

This clonotype has a handful of counts. The CDR3 sequence is CASSKGLIYEQYF. As DNA, the CDR3 is TGTGCCAGCAGCAAGGGACTGATCTACGAGCAGTACTTC. The chain recombines TRBV7-7 with TRBJ2-7; possibly TRBD2 for D (6 bases). Germline loops: CDR1 SSHAT, CDR2 FNYEAQ (reference sequence). V gave up 5 bases and J gave up 3 bases, with 11 bases separating them. The CDR3 is 13 amino acids.

At least ten counts were recorded for this clonotype. Written as DNA, the CDR3 is TGTGCCAGCGCGTACAGCCCGTATGAAGCTTTCTTT. Its protein is CASAYSPYEAFF. This chain connects TRBV2 to TRBJ1-1, with D unresolved. The V gene lost 8 bases and the J gene lost 7 bases, with 14 bases spanning the gap. This CDR3 is built from 12 residues. Germline V gene sequence: CDR1 SNHLY, CDR2 FYNNEI.

The chain is built from TRBV29-1 and TRBJ2-2; 11 nucleotides match TRBD2. Germline V gene lookup returns CDR1 SQVTM and CDR2 ANQGSEA. The CDR3 has 14 amino acids. This CDR3 is CSTTSGTNTGELFF. DNA for the CDR3: TGCAGTACGACTAGCGGGACGAACACCGGGGAGCTGTTTTTT.

This clonotype was picked up many times. The V gene is TRBV12-3 or TRBV12-4, the J gene TRBJ1-4; D remains unclear. CDR3 size: 14 residues. The germline V and J ends were trimmed by 6 bases and 8 bases, with 16 bases remaining between them. CDR3 amino acids: CASSPARAGEKLFF. CDR3 DNA: TGTGCCAGCAGCCCTGCCCGGGCTGGGGAAAAACTGTTTTTT.

This clonotype was seen ten or more times. The chain carries TRBV29-1 and TRBJ2-7; 9 bases align to TRBD1. This CDR3 is 12 amino acids long. Germline V CDR1 and CDR2: SQVTM, ANQGSEA. CDR3 in DNA: TGCAGTACCGGGACAGGGACTAACGAGCAGTACTTC. As protein: CSTGTGTNEQYF.

This clonotype was observed at least ten times. The genes are TRBV6-6 and TRBJ1-2, with TRBD1 matching 7 bases. V lost 7 bases to trimming and J lost 2 bases; unmatched junction nucleotides: 7. Per the germline V gene, CDR1 is MNHNY and CDR2 is SVGAGI (reference sequence). The CDR3 runs 14 residues. The CDR3 sequence: CASNTGAQNYGYTF. Here the CDR3 DNA reads TGTGCCAGCAACACAGGGGCTCAAAACTATGGCTACACCTTC.

Only a few counts were recorded for this clonotype. The gene calls are TRBV27 and TRBJ1-3, with D hard to call. V was clipped by 4 bases and J by 2 bases, with 12 bases between them. Germline CDR1 reads MNHEY; CDR2 reads SMNVEV (reference sequence). The CDR3 has 15 amino acids. The CDR3 coding sequence is TGTGCCAGCAGTTCCGGCTACGTTCCTGGAAACACCATATATTTT. Its translation is CASSSGYVPGNTIYF.

This clonotype was found many times. The chain carries TRBV20-1 and TRBJ2-3; no firm D call. The germline CDR1 and CDR2 sequences are DFQATT and SNEGSKA (reference sequence). This CDR3 contains 14 residues. V was clipped by 4 bases and J by 9 bases, with 20 bases between them. The CDR3 protein is CSAKYPARERTQYF. As DNA, the CDR3 is TGCAGTGCTAAATACCCTGCGAGAGAACGGACGCAGTATTTT.

The table lists this clonotype with a few counts. V and J are TRBV4-3 and TRBJ2-4; the D is unclear. Trimming left V 2 bases short and J 6 bases short, with 14 bases between. The CDR3 totals 15 residues. Per germline, CDR1 LGHNA and CDR2 YSLEER. The CDR3 DNA reads as TGCGCCAGCAGCCAATCCTCACGCTCCAGAAACATTCAGTACTTC. This gives the protein CASSQSSRSRNIQYF.

This clonotype showed up many times. This rearrangement joins TRBV12-3 or TRBV12-4 to TRBJ2-3, with D tentatively TRBD1 or TRBD2 (6 bases each). V was pared by 3 bases and J by 1 base, with 14 bases between. The CDR3 consists of 16 residues. The CDR3 nucleotides read TGTGCCAGCAGTTTGAGGGGGGCAGGGGGCACAGATACGCAGTATTTT. Translating gives CASSLRGAGGTDTQYF.

This clonotype was observed a single time. One junction end does not reproduce the germline sequence, and a read error may be involved. The gene calls are TRBV7-3 and TRBJ2-3; 8 bases are shared with TRBD2. Germline V gives CDR1 SGHTA, CDR2 FQGTGA. CDR3 length: 16 residues. The CDR3 here is CTSSPTPGGPPDTQYF. CDR3 DNA: TGTACCAGCAGCCCTACTCCGGGAGGGCCCCCAGATACGCAGTATTTT. Based on the CDR3 plus reference TRBV7-3 and TRBJ2-3, the full variable domain is GAGVSQTPSNKVTEKGKYVELRCDPISGHTALYWYRQSLGQGPEFLIYFQGTGAADDSGLPNDRFFAVRPEGSVSTLKIQRTERGDSAVYLCTSSPTPGGPPDTQYFGPGTRLTVL.

This clonotype appeared many times. This chain uses TRBV6-5 with TRBJ2-3, with D possibly TRBD1 on 5 matching bases. The germline V and J ends were trimmed by 6 bases and 2 bases, with 15 bases remaining between them. Germline CDR1 and CDR2: MNHEY and SVGAGI. This CDR3 is built from 15 residues. The CDR3 DNA follows: TGTGCCAGCAGCTTAGGGGCGATTCACACAGATACGCAGTATTTT. This encodes CASSLGAIHTDTQYF.

Many counts were recorded for this clonotype. The CDR3 region is CASSYIPGLSPGQPQHF. The CDR3 nucleotides read TGTGCCAGCAGTTATATACCGGGACTCTCTCCGGGGCAGCCCCAGCATTTT. The V and J genes are TRBV12-3 or TRBV12-4 and TRBJ1-5; D may be TRBD1 (5 bases). The V end lost 4 bases, the J end lost 7 bases, and 23 bases lay between the germline ends. This CDR3 region has 17 residues.

This clonotype was seen repeatedly, ten times or more. This chain connects TRBV29-1 to TRBJ2-5; the D is unclear. Germline lookup yields CDR1 SQVTM and CDR2 ANQGSEA. The CDR3 is 11 residues long. Between the trimmed V and J ends, which lost 4 bases and 7 bases, there was a span of 10 bases. The CDR3 nucleotides are TGCAGCGTTGGGCTGCCAGGGACCCAGTACTTC. It encodes CSVGLPGTQYF.

This clonotype has at least ten counts. The rearrangement uses TRBV20-1 and TRBJ1-5, with 8 positions matching TRBD1. CDR1 is DFQATT and CDR2 is SNEGSKA in the germline V gene (reference sequence). Trimming removed 0 bases from V and 3 bases from J; junction bases left unmatched: 10. The CDR3 is made up of 17 amino acids. CDR3 bases: TGCAGTGCTAGAGACCAGACAGGGGCCCAGTTCAATCAGCCCCAGCATTTT. This codes for CSARDQTGAQFNQPQHF.

This clonotype was detected ten times or more. The V gene is TRBV20-1, the J gene TRBJ2-7; D uncertain. CDR1 and CDR2 (germline): DFQATT, SNEGSKA (reference sequence). Trimming stripped 6 bases from V and 3 bases from J, with 21 bases between. The CDR3 has 15 residues. This chain's CDR3 is CSASPPGTRFYEQYF. For the CDR3, the DNA is TGCAGTGCCTCCCCCCCGGGCACAAGATTCTACGAGCAGTACTTC.

This clonotype was counted many times. This sequence joins TRBV20-1 and TRBJ1-1; D possibly corresponds to TRBD1 (6 bases). V shed 3 bases and J shed 1 base, with 15 bases lying between them. Germline V lookup: CDR1 DFQATT, CDR2 SNEGSKA (reference sequence). The length of the CDR3 is 15 residues. This chain's CDR3 is CSASRPWGANTEAFF. Here the CDR3 DNA reads TGCAGTGCTAGTAGACCCTGGGGGGCGAACACTGAAGCTTTCTTT.

This clonotype was found many times. V usage is TRBV28 and J usage is TRBJ1-6, with D unclear. V was pared by 1 base and J by 0 bases, with 10 bases between. CDR3 size: 17 residues. In germline, CDR1 is MDHEN, CDR2 SYDVKM. The CDR3 nucleotides are TGTGCCAGCAGTTTATTCTTGCTAAGCTCCTATAATTCACCCCTCCACTTT. Translated: CASSLFLLSSYNSPLHF.

This clonotype was recorded many times. This chain links TRBV20-1 with TRBJ2-7; possibly TRBD1 or TRBD2 for D (5 bases each). The CDR3 contains 15 residues. Germline V lookup: CDR1 DFQATT, CDR2 SNEGSKA (reference sequence). Trimming cost V 6 bases and J 6 bases, with 24 bases left between them. CDR3 sequence: CSAQYPGPLWGEQYV. Written as DNA, the CDR3 is TGCAGTGCGCAGTACCCGGGACCCCTTTGGGGCGAGCAGTACGTC.

This clonotype was observed many times. J is TRBJ2-7 and V is TRBV28; a possible D gene is TRBD2 (6 bases). CDR1 is MDHEN, CDR2 SYDVKM, per germline. V gave up 4 bases and J gave up 0 bases, with 13 bases separating them. This CDR3 spans 15 amino acids. The CDR3 coding sequence is TGTGCCAGCAGTTCGAGCGGGCGGAGCTCCTACGAGCAGTACTTC. Protein product: CASSSSGRSSYEQYF.

This clonotype was seen many times. The V and J genes are TRBV4-3 and TRBJ2-5; D gene uncertain. Germline-derived CDR1 and CDR2 are LGHNA and YSLEER. The CDR3 totals 11 residues. V lost 0 bases and J lost 4, with 0 bases in between. CDR3 in DNA: TGCGCCAGCAGCCAAGAAGAGACCCAGTACTTC. Translating it yields CASSQEETQYF.

This clonotype was counted a few times. This chain uses TRBV5-1 with TRBJ2-3; no firm D call. CDR1 is SGHRS, CDR2 YFSETQ, per germline. There are 16 residues in the CDR3. V gave up 0 bases and J gave up 1 base, with 12 bases separating them. The DNA of the CDR3 is TGCGCCAGCAGCTTGGCCTATGCAGGCGGCACAGATACGCAGTATTTT. Residues: CASSLAYAGGTDTQYF.

This clonotype showed up many times. The chain recombines TRBV11-2 with TRBJ2-2, with 8 bases that match TRBD1. CDR1 is SGHAT, CDR2 FQNNGV, per germline. Losses at the gene ends were 5 bases for V and 0 bases for J; bases not matched to a gene: 5. The CDR3 sequence is 16 residues long. The CDR3 nucleotides read TGTGCCAGCAGCCAAACGGGACAGGCGAACACCGGGGAGCTGTTTTTT. Its protein is CASSQTGQANTGELFF.

This clonotype was seen at least ten times. The V gene is TRBV9, the J gene TRBJ1-3, with TRBD1 as a possible D gene (6 bases). Germline values: CDR1 SGDLS, CDR2 YYNGEE. This CDR3 has 14 residues. V shed 3 bases and J shed 4 bases, with 11 bases lying between them. This CDR3 reads CASSGGGSGNTIYF. CDR3 nucleotide sequence: TGTGCCAGCAGCGGAGGGGGATCAGGAAACACCATATATTTT. The full variable domain, with the rest looked up from reference TRBV9 and TRBJ1-3, is DSGVTQTPKHLITATGQRVTLRCSPRSGDLSVYWYQQSLDQGLQFLIQYYNGEERAKGNILERFSAQQFPDLHSELNLSSLELGDSALYFCASSGGGSGNTIYFGEGSWLTVV.

This clonotype showed up many times. This chain links TRBV29-1 with TRBJ1-1, with 10 nucleotides matching TRBD1. The CDR3 length is 13 residues. Trimming at V came to 7 bases and at J to 1 base, leaving 3 bases not matched to a gene. Germline V gene sequence: CDR1 SQVTM, CDR2 ANQGSEA. CDR3 amino acids: CSARQGANTEAFF. The CDR3 region has the DNA TGCAGCGCCCGACAGGGGGCGAACACTGAAGCTTTCTTT. Filled out from reference TRBV29-1 and TRBJ1-1, the complete variable domain reads SAVISQKPSRDICQRGTSLTIQCQVDSQVTMMFWYRQQPGQSLTLIATANQGSEATYESGFVIDKFPISRPNLTFSTLTVSNMSPEDSSIYLCSARQGANTEAFFGQGTRLTVV.

There are many counts of this clonotype. The rearrangement joins TRBV30 to TRBJ2-5, with 10 bases lining up with TRBD1. V trimming: 5 bases; J trimming: 5 bases; junction bases outside the gene matches: 2. Germline V gene sequence: CDR1 GTSNPN, CDR2 SVGIG (reference sequence). This CDR3 has 12 amino acids. The CDR3 sequence is CAWDRGQETQYF. The DNA for the CDR3 is TGTGCCTGGGACAGGGGGCAGGAGACCCAGTACTTC.

The chain recombines TRBV2 with TRBJ1-1; D remains unclear. This CDR3 has 12 amino acids. V gave up 7 bases and J gave up 5 bases, with 11 bases separating them. CDR1 is SNHLY and CDR2 is FYNNEI in the germline V gene. CDR3 bases: TGTGCCAGCAACCGGTTGCGAACTGAAGCTTTCTTT. The encoded protein is CASNRLRTEAFF.

This chain connects TRBV7-2 to TRBJ1-6, with a possible D match to TRBD1 (6 bases). With 5 bases removed from V and 9 bases from J, the gap between germline ends came to 23 bases. The CDR3 contains 17 residues. From germline, CDR1 is SGHTA and CDR2 FQGNSA. CDR3 sequence (DNA): TGTGCCAGCAGCCAACTACGGACAGCCCAGTCAGGTTCACCCCTCCACTTT. Protein product: CASSQLRTAQSGSPLHF.